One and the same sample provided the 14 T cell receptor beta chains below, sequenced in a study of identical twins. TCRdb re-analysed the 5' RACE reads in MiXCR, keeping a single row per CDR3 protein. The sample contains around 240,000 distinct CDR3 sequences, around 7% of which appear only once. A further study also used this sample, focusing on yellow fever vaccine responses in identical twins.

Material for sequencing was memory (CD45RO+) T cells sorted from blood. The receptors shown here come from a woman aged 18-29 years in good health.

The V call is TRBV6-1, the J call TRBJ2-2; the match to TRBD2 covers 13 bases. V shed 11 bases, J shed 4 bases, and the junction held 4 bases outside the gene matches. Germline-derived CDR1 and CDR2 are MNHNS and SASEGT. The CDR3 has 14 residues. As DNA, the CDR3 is TGTGCCGCACTAGCGGGGGGGTCCACCGGGGAGCTGTTTTTT. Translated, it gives CAALAGGSTGELFF.

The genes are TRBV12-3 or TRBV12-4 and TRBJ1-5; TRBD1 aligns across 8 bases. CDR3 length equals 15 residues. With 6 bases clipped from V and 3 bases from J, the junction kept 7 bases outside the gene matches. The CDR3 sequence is CASSQRQGTNQPQHF. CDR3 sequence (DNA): TGTGCCAGCAGCCAGAGACAGGGGACCAATCAGCCCCAGCATTTT.

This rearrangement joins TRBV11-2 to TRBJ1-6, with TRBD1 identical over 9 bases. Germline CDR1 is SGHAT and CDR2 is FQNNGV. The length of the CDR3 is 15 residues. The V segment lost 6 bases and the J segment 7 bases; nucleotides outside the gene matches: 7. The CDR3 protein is CASSRTTGGNSPLHF. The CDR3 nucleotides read TGTGCCAGCAGTCGGACGACAGGGGGGAATTCACCCCTCCACTTT.

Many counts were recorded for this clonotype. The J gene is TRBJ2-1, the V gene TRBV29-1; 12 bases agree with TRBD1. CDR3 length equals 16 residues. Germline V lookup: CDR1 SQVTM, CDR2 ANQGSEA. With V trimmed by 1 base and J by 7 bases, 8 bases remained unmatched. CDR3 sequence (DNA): TGCAGCGTTGAAGCACCGGGACAGGGGGCGCGGAATGAGCAGTTCTTC. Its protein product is CSVEAPGQGARNEQFF.

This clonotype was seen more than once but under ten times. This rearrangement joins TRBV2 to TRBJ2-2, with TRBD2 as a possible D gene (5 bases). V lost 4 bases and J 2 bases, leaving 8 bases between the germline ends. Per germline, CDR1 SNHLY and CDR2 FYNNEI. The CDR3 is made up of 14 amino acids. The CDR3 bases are TGTGCCAGCAGTGTACGGGATAACACCGGGGAGCTGTTTTTT. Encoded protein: CASSVRDNTGELFF. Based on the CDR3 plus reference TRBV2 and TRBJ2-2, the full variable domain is EPEVTQTPSHQVTQMGQEVILRCVPISNHLYFYWYRQILGQKVEFLVSFYNNEISEKSEIFDDQFSVERPDGSNFTLKIRSTKLEDSAMYFCASSVRDNTGELFFGEGSRLTVL.

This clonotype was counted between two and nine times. The CDR3 sequence: CASSIQGGYNEQFF. CDR3 bases: TGTGCCAGCTCAATCCAGGGCGGGTACAATGAGCAGTTCTTC. V usage is TRBV18 and J usage is TRBJ2-1; TRBD1 or TRBD2 may be the D gene (5 bases each). The germline V and J ends were trimmed by 5 bases and 4 bases, with 12 bases remaining between them. CDR1 is KGHSH, CDR2 LQKENI, per germline. The CDR3 is 14 residues long. Full variable domain (rest looked up from reference TRBV18 and TRBJ2-1): NAGVMQNPRHLVRRRGQEARLRCSPMKGHSHVYWYRQLPEEGLKFMVYLQKENIIDESGMPKERFSAEFPKEGPSILRIQQVVRGDSAAYFCASSIQGGYNEQFFGPGTRLTVL.

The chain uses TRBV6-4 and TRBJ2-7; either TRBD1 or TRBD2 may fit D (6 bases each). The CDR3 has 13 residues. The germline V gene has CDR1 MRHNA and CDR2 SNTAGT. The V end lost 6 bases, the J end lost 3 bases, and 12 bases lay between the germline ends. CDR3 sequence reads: CASRNRGVYEQYF. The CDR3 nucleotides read TGTGCCAGCAGGAATAGGGGGGTCTACGAGCAGTACTTC.

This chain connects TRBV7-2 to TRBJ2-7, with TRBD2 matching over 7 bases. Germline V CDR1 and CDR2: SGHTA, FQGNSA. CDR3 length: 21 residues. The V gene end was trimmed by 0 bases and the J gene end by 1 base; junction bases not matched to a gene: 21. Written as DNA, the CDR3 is TGTGCCAGCAGCTTAGCGGCAGCGGGACGGCGAGGACTAGACCCTTCCTACGAGCAGTACGTC. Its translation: CASSLAAAGRRGLDPSYEQYV.

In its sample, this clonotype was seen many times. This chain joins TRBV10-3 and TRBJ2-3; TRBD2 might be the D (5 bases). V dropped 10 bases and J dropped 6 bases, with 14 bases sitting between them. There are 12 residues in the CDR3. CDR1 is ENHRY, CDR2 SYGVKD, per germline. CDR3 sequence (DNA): TGTGCCAGCCGCTACGGGGAGGATACGCAGTATTTT. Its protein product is CASRYGEDTQYF.

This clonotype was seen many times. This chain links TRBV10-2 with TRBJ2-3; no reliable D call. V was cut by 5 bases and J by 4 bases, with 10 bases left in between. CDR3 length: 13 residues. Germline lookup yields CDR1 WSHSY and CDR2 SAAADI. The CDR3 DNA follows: TGCGCCAGCAGTAGGCAGGACGCAGATACGCAGTATTTT. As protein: CASSRQDADTQYF.

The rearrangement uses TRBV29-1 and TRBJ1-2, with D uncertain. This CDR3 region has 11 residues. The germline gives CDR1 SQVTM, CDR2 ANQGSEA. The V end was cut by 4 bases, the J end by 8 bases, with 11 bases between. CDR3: CSVGGSRGYTF. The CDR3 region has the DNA TGCAGCGTTGGAGGTTCTCGAGGCTACACCTTC.

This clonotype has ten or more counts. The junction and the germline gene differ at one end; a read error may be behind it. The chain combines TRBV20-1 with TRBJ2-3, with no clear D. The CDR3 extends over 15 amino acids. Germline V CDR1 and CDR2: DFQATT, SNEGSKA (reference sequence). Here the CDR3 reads CSAQRGDWRTATQYF. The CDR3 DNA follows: TGCAGTGCGCAGAGAGGAGACTGGCGCACAGCTACGCAGTATTTT.

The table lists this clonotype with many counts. DNA of the CDR3: TGTGCCAGCAGCCAAGGGACAGGTACCTACAATGAGCAGTTCTTC. It specifies CASSQGTGTYNEQFF. The rearrangement uses TRBV7-8 and TRBJ2-1, with 8 bases fitting TRBD1. Germline V gene data show CDR1 as SGHVS and CDR2 as FQNEAQ. Trimming cost V 5 bases and J 2 bases; bases outside gene matches: 5. The CDR3 has 15 residues.

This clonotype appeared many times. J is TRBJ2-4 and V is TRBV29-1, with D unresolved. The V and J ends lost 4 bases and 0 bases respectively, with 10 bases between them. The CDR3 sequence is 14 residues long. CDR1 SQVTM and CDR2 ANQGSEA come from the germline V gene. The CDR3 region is CSVATELAKNIQYF. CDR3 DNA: TGCAGCGTTGCCACAGAGCTAGCCAAAAACATTCAGTACTTC.